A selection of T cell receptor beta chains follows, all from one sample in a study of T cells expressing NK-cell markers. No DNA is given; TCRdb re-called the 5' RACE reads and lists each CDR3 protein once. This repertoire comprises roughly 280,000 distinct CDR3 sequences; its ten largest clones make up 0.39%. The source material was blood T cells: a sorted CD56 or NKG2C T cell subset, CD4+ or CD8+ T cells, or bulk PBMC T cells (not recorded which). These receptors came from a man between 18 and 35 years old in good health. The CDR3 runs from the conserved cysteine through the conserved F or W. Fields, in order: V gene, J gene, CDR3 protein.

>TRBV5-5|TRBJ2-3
CASHQGGGRDTQYF
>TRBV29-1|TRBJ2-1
CSVEGSTSQVVF
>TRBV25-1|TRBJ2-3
CASSDLGGSGPDTQYF
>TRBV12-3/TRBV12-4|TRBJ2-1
CASSRTGPRNEQFF
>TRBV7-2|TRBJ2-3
CASSFGRLAGTDTQYF
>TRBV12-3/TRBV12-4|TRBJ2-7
CASSLGPSGGDPSWLYEQYF
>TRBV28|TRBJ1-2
CASSFPSLTGSYGYTF
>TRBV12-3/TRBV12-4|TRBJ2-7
CASSLWRLQGYEQYF
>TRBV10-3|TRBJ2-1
CAISSLGGRAANEQFF
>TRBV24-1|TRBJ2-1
CATSDPSGTVYNEQFF
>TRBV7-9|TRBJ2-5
CASSLATAIETQYF
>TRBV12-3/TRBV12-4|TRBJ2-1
CASSFRGGELDEQFF
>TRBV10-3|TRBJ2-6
CAIKEAGANVLTF
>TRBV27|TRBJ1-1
CASSLWADRGTEAFF
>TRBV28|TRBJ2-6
CASSRAGPAGANVLTF
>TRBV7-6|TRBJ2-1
CASSLVAYEQFF
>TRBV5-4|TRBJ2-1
CASSQGLDYEQFF
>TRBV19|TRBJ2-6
CASSPWTGTGANVLTF
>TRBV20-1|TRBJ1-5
CSATSGTGVSGNQPQHF
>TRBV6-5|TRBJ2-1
CASSYSSGFTYNEQFF
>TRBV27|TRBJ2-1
CASSYRAVAGVTYNEQFF
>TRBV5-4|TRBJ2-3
CASSLGGPSDTQYF
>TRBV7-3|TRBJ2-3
CASGGEFGTDTQYF
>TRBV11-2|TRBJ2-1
CASSPRDGGRDEQFF
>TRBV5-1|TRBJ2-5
CASGTSGSGETQYF
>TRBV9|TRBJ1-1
CASSVGGVNTEAFF
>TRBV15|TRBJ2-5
CATSRDRPATGQRTQYF
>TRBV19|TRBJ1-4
CASSVPGQENEKLFF
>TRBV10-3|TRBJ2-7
CAISEGLRTSYEQYF
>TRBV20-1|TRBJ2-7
CSAEIGRVYEQYF
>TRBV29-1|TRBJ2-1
CSVDHPGQGSYNEQFF
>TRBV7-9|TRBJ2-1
CASSLGSGNSGNEQFF
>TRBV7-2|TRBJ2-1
CASSFSGRGSPEQFF
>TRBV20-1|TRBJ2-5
CSARSAGAYGTQYF
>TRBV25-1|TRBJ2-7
CASSEYSGGQIYEQYF
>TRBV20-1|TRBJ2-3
CSARALTSGTADTQYF
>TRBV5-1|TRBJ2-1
CASSWRPRERQFF
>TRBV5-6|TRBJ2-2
CASSVTGRDTGELFF
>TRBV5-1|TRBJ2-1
CASSRDRGNVDEQFF
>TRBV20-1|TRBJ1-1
CSLGAYMNTEAFF
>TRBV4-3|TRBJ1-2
CASSQDGTGGGRGYTF
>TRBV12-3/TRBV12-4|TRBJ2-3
CASSGTHGTDTQYF
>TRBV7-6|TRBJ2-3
CAITRTGRNTDTQYF
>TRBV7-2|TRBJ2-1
CASSLKGLAGGIEQFF
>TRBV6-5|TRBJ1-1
CASSSTDRVIMAFF
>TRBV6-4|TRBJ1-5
CASSDGAAGQPQHF